This T cell receptor (beta chain) was observed in a study of regulatory T cells in long-lasting Graves disease. About the study: The antithyroid drugs taken by newly diagnosed Graves' patients had been used for under 3 months.

With 6 bases removed from V and 5 bases from J, the gap between germline ends came to 11 bases. Germline V gene lookup returns CDR1 MNHEY and CDR2 SMNVEV (reference sequence). This CDR3 region has 13 residues. CDR3 regions were amplified by Arm-PCR using iRepertoire HTBI primers to build TCR beta libraries. Authors' processing steps: Spanning all samples, the identified segments comprised 62 TRBV and approximately 14 TRBJ. TCRdb recomputed calls from the multiplex PCR reads with MiXCR, one row per CDR3 protein. TCRdb's processing, not the authors' own work, is the source of the V and J calls. The sample records about 320,000 distinct CDR3 sequences, over 15% being singletons. The study, taken as a whole, reports: Persistent disease favored TRBV28, TRBJ1-2 and TRBJ2-5. The TCR repertoire of persistent Graves' patients was less diverse than that of newly diagnosed ones.

Time point meaning: newly diagnosed GD, antithyroid drugs for less than 3 months. The TCR library used RNA extracted from PBMCs. This clonotype was seen repeatedly, ten times or more. No antigen is known for it. The TCR comes from a female donor with Graves disease. The V call is TRBV27, the J call TRBJ1-5; tentatively, D is TRBD1 (5 bases). Here the sequenced sample was peripheral blood mononuclear cells (PBMCs), taken at new diagnosis, from a patient treated with antithyroid drugs. The CDR3 nucleotides read TGTGCCAGCAGGAGGGACGGCTATCAGCCCCAGCATTTT. Amino acids: CASRRDGYQPQHF.